What follows describes a single T cell receptor beta chain. Its antigen is as yet unknown. PCR used 60 Vbeta primers and 13 Jbeta primers. Profiled with immunoSEQ multiplex PCR; TCRdb holds only in-frame clones, not every one. The sample contains about 140,000 clones, 73% of which appear only once. The entry originates in a study of cytomegalovirus exposure and HLA in healthy donors. Study-wide points: The listing of 150 or so TCR beta chains classed them as cytomegalovirus-associated. The HLA-A and HLA-B alleles of most subjects were reportedly predicted accurately from TCR beta sequences. Judged likely to be a sequencing artifact was a cluster of highly shared sequence variants. In a later analysis, HLA-C alleles had the fewest associated TCRs, DRB1 alleles the most.

From germline, CDR1 is DFQATT and CDR2 SNEGSKA (reference sequence). The CDR3 totals 11 residues. With 6 bases removed from V and 0 bases from J, the gap between germline ends came to 4 bases. The specimen was PBMCs. This chain connects TRBV20-1 to TRBJ2-3; D is ambiguous. This receptor was taken from a woman aged 40 to 50 in good health and CMV-seronegative. CDR3 region: CSAPSTDTQYF. Written as DNA, the CDR3 is TGCAGTGCCCCGAGCACAGATACGCAGTATTTT.